This passage covers 8 T cell receptor beta chains from one sample sequenced in a study of early T cells in non-severe SARS-CoV-2 infection. TCRdb used MiXCR to reprocess the 5' RACE reads, holding one entry per CDR3 protein. This table has 85,000 to 100,000 distinct CDR3 sequences, approximately 10% appearing once. The sample consisted of whole blood, taken at baseline. All receptors derive from an adult who was a healthcare worker with PCR-confirmed SARS-CoV-2 infection or an uninfected control (not recorded which).

The CDR3 here is CASSSSVNDIQYF. Here the CDR3 DNA reads TGTGCCAGCAGCTCTAGTGTTAATGACATTCAGTACTTC. The chain couples TRBV6-2 or TRBV6-3 to TRBJ2-4; D gene ambiguous. There are 13 residues in the CDR3. V was cut by 6 bases and J by 8 bases, with 14 bases left in between. Germline V lookup: CDR1 MNHEY, CDR2 SVGEGT.

The chain has TRBV5-1 and TRBJ2-3; D perhaps matches TRBD1 (6 bases). Germline V gives CDR1 SGHRS, CDR2 YFSETQ. The CDR3 length is 15 residues. Trimming shortened V by 1 base and J by 2 bases, and 11 bases separated the two germline ends. The CDR3 is CASSLFWTDTDTQYF. For the CDR3, the DNA is TGCGCCAGCAGCTTGTTTTGGACAGACACAGATACGCAGTATTTT.

This clonotype has a count of ten or more. The chain links TRBV2 to TRBJ2-3; no reliable D call. The CDR3 sequence is 14 residues long. V lost 3 bases and J 0 bases, leaving 7 bases between the germline ends. In germline, CDR1 is SNHLY, CDR2 FYNNEI. CDR3 in DNA: TGTGCCAGCAGTGATGGCTCTAGCACAGATACGCAGTATTTT. It is translated as CASSDGSSTDTQYF.

The chain has TRBV29-1 and TRBJ2-7; no definite D call. V shed 6 bases and J shed 4 bases, with 10 bases lying between them. The V gene's germline CDR1 is SQVTM and CDR2 ANQGSEA. The CDR3 totals 11 residues. CDR3 protein: CSVWAGYEQYF. The CDR3, as DNA: TGCAGCGTCTGGGCTGGTTACGAGCAGTACTTC.

This clonotype has a count of ten or more. V usage is TRBV2 and J usage is TRBJ2-2, with TRBD1 identical over 7 bases. CDR1 is SNHLY and CDR2 is FYNNEI in the germline V gene. Trimming removed 6 bases from V and 2 bases from J; junction bases left unmatched: 9. This CDR3 has 16 amino acids. The CDR3 sequence: CASRVDRARNTGELFF. CDR3 nucleotides: TGTGCCAGCAGGGTCGACAGGGCCCGTAACACCGGGGAGCTGTTTTTT.

V usage is TRBV12-5 and J usage is TRBJ2-1, with 10 bases that match TRBD2. Per germline, CDR1 LGHNT and CDR2 FRNRAP. The CDR3 has 13 residues. V was pared by 6 bases and J by 6 bases, with 2 bases of the junction left unmatched. CDR3 in amino acids: CASGASGSNEQFF. DNA for the CDR3: TGTGCTAGTGGGGCTAGCGGGAGCAATGAGCAGTTCTTC.

This clonotype was picked up a small number of times. The chain recombines TRBV6-1 with TRBJ2-5, with D tentatively TRBD1 or TRBD2 (5 bases each). With 7 bases removed from V and 2 bases from J, the gap between germline ends came to 17 bases. Germline V lookup: CDR1 MNHNS, CDR2 SASEGT. The CDR3 has 15 amino acids. The CDR3 sequence is CASIKLGTRQETQYF. In DNA form, the CDR3 reads TGTGCCAGCATCAAACTCGGGACGAGACAAGAGACCCAGTACTTC.

The CDR3, as DNA: TGTGCCAGCACCGAACCGTATAGCAATCAGCCCCAGCATTTT. Its protein is CASTEPYSNQPQHF. The chain recombines TRBV6-1 with TRBJ1-5; D call uncertain. The V gene's germline CDR1 is MNHNS and CDR2 SASEGT. The CDR3 is made up of 14 amino acids. The V and J ends lost 7 bases and 0 bases respectively, with 10 bases between them.